The rows below give T cell receptor beta chains drawn from one sample of a study of T cells in Graves' hyperthyroidism and ophthalmopathy. MiXCR, run by TCRdb on the multiplex PCR reads, gives a single entry per CDR3 protein. The data contain around 600,000 distinct CDR3 sequences, approximately 14% of them singletons. Sequences were obtained from blood. All receptors come from a woman aged 25-40 years with Graves' hyperthyroidism. CDR3s include the opening cysteine and the closing phenylalanine or tryptophan. The D gene is left open where the match is weak. The size field is filled for only some rows; it gives once, few, many or a size class.

-,-,TRBJ1-1,TRBV6-1,TGTGCCAGCAGCTTGCCTCCTCCGAACCCTGAAGCTTTCTTT,CASSLPPPNPEAFF
-,once,TRBJ2-5,TRBV5-1,TGCGCCAGCAGCTTGGGGCTGGCAGGACAAGAGGCCCAGTACTTC,CASSLGLAGQEAQYF
-,many,TRBJ2-5,TRBV20-1,TGCAGTGCCTCAGATTGGGGATCAGAGACCCAGTACTTC,CSASDWGSETQYF
-,-,TRBJ2-7,TRBV19,TGTGCCAGTAGGCCTGACAGCTACGGCACCTACGAGCAGTACTTC,CASRPDSYGTYEQYF
-,many,TRBJ2-4,TRBV20-1,TGCAGTGCTAGAGATCTCGGCAACATTCAGTACTTC,CSARDLGNIQYF
TRBD1,few,TRBJ1-5,TRBV19,TGTGCCAGTACGCGGACAGGGAGGGGGCATAGCAATCAGCCCCAGCATTTT,CASTRTGRGHSNQPQHF
-,-,TRBJ1-1,TRBV27,TGTGCCAGCAATCCCTACCGGGACACGGGGGGGAACACTGAAGCTTTCTTT,CASNPYRDTGGNTEAFF
-,many,TRBJ2-7,TRBV28,TGTGCCAGCAGTGGAAGAAAACCGGGACACCTTGTCCACGAGCAGTACTTC,CASSGRKPGHLVHEQYF
-,many,TRBJ2-7,TRBV2,TGTGCCAGCGGCCGGGACACCTACTACGAGCAGTACTTC,CASGRDTYYEQYF
-,-,TRBJ2-7,TRBV10-2,TGCGCCAGCAGGCTGCCAGGCCAAGGCTACGAGCAGTACTTC,CASRLPGQGYEQYF
-,many,TRBJ2-1,TRBV11-2,TGTGCCAGCAGCTTAGATAGGGTAAATGAGCAGTTCTTC,CASSLDRVNEQFF
TRBD2,-,TRBJ2-5,TRBV11-3,TGTGCCAGCAGCGCTAGCGGGAGGAGTGAGACCCAGTACTTC,CASSASGRSETQYF
-,many,TRBJ2-7,TRBV7-2,TGTGCCAGCAGCTTAGGGTTGGTGGACCCCTACGAGCAGTACTTC,CASSLGLVDPYEQYF
TRBD2,many,TRBJ2-3,TRBV20-1,TGCAGTGCTATCAGGACTAGTCAAACAGATACGCAGTATTTT,CSAIRTSQTDTQYF
-,-,TRBJ2-2,TRBV27,TGTGCCAGCAGCGTCCAACAGGGCTCCCACGGGGAGCTGTTTTTT,CASSVQQGSHGELFF
-,many,TRBJ2-1,TRBV28,TGTGCCAGCAGGGGGTTTCTGGGGGCAGAAAACAATGAGCAGTTCTTC,CASRGFLGAENNEQFF
-,few,TRBJ2-7,TRBV2,TGTGCCAGCAGTGGATCAGAGAGAAGCTCCTACGAGCAGTACTTC,CASSGSERSSYEQYF
-,-,TRBJ1-5,TRBV20-1,TGCAGTGCTAGAAAGCAGGGAGGAGAGCCCCAGCATTTT,CSARKQGGEPQHF
-,few,TRBJ2-7,TRBV6-1,TGTGCCAGCAACGAGGGGTACGAGCAGTACTTC,CASNEGYEQYF
-,-,TRBJ1-6,TRBV7-3,TGTGCCAGCAGCTTAAGTCCGACTGGGGGTAATTCACCCCTCCACTTT,CASSLSPTGGNSPLHF
TRBD1,many,TRBJ2-7,TRBV3-1,TGTGCCAGCAGCGTGCGACAGGGCTACGAGCAGTACTTC,CASSVRQGYEQYF
-,many,TRBJ1-6,TRBV11-2,TGTGCCAGCAGCTTACTGGGGGGAGCCTCACCCCTCCACTTT,CASSLLGGASPLHF
-,few,TRBJ1-1,TRBV19,TGTGCCAGTAGTATAGGCAAGGGGAACACTGAAGCTTTCTTT,CASSIGKGNTEAFF
TRBD1,-,TRBJ2-5,TRBV5-1,TGCGCCAGCAGCCCGCGGACAGGGGGCCAAGAGACCCAGTACTTC,CASSPRTGGQETQYF
-,many,TRBJ1-3,TRBV12-3/TRBV12-4,TGTGCCAGCAGCCTCCTCACCATATATTTT,CASSLLTIYF
-,-,TRBJ2-1,TRBV5-1,TGCGCCAGCAGCTCCTACGTCTCCGATGAGCAGTTCTTC,CASSSYVSDEQFF
-,many,TRBJ2-5,TRBV28,TGTGCCAGCACCCCTCGAGGGCCTAAGACCCAGTACTTC,CASTPRGPKTQYF
-,few,TRBJ1-2,TRBV20-1,TGCAGTGCTAGCGTTCGGGACACCGACTATGGCTACACCTTC,CSASVRDTDYGYTF
TRBD1,-,TRBJ1-2,TRBV14,TGTGCCAGCAGCCGGGCCGGGACAGGGGGCCTTGGCTACACCTTC,CASSRAGTGGLGYTF
-,-,TRBJ2-4,TRBV7-2,TGTGCCAGCGCCCCCCCCGGAATCATAGCCAAAAACATTCAGTACTTC,CASAPPGIIAKNIQYF
-,many,TRBJ2-7,TRBV6-1,TGTGCCAGCAGTTCTGGACGGCTGCCGGGGCGCGAGCAGTACTTC,CASSSGRLPGREQYF
TRBD1,few,TRBJ1-6,TRBV11-2,TGTGCCAGTTCGACAGGGATCAATTCACCCCTCCACTTT,CASSTGINSPLHF
TRBD1,-,TRBJ1-1,TRBV2,TGTGCCAGCAGTGCCGGGACAGGGTCTCGGACTGAAGCTTTCTTT,CASSAGTGSRTEAFF
-,-,TRBJ1-2,TRBV5-4,TGTGCCAGCAGCTTAGGAGGGTACGATGGCTACACCTTC,CASSLGGYDGYTF
TRBD1,many,TRBJ1-4,TRBV3-1,TGTGCCAGCAGCCAAGAGGGACAGGGCGGGCGTGAAAAACTGTTTTTT,CASSQEGQGGREKLFF
-,many,TRBJ1-4,TRBV6-1,TGTGCCAGCAGTGAAGCCTACGGGACTCCTGAAAAACTGTTTTTT,CASSEAYGTPEKLFF
-,many,TRBJ2-1,TRBV12-3/TRBV12-4,TGTGCCAGCAGTTTAAGCCCCGGGGCCCAAAACTACAATGAGCAGTTCTTC,CASSLSPGAQNYNEQFF
TRBD2,once,TRBJ2-2,TRBV20-1,TGCAGTGCTAGGCAAACTAGCGGGTACACCGGGGAGCTGTTTTTT,CSARQTSGYTGELFF
TRBD2,few,TRBJ2-1,TRBV14,TGTGCCAGCAGCCGTATCGGGACTAGCGGGAACAATGAGCAGTTCTTC,CASSRIGTSGNNEQFF
-,few,TRBJ2-1,TRBV6-2/TRBV6-3,TGTGCCAGCAACCGTGACTCCAATGAGCAGTTCTTC,CASNRDSNEQFF
-,many,TRBJ2-3,TRBV28,TGTGCCAGCGGACAGGGTACAGCGGGAGTTGGGGAGGATACGCAGTATTTT,CASGQGTAGVGEDTQYF
-,many,TRBJ2-7,TRBV11-2,TGTGCCAGCAGCTTAAGTATCGAGCAGTACTTC,CASSLSIEQYF
TRBD1,many,TRBJ2-1,TRBV18,TGTGCCAGCTCACGGACAGGACCGGATGAGCAGTTCTTC,CASSRTGPDEQFF
-,few,TRBJ2-1,TRBV28,TGTGCCAGCAGTTCCCCGGGCCTCTACAATGAGCAGTTCTTC,CASSSPGLYNEQFF
TRBD2,few,TRBJ2-7,TRBV6-1,TGTGCCAGCAGTGAAAAGCGGGATGGAGGGTACGAGCAGTACTTC,CASSEKRDGGYEQYF
-,many,TRBJ1-5,TRBV12-3/TRBV12-4,TGTGCCAGCACCCAACAGGCAGGCCGGGGTCAGCCCCAGCATTTT,CASTQQAGRGQPQHF
-,-,TRBJ2-7,TRBV19,TGTGCCAGTAGTATAGATCTACAGGGACCCTACGAGCAGTACTTC,CASSIDLQGPYEQYF
TRBD2,many,TRBJ2-3,TRBV7-2,TGTGCCAGCAGCATACCTAGCGGGAGGGCCCTCGCAGATACGCAGTATTTT,CASSIPSGRALADTQYF
-,-,TRBJ2-3,TRBV27,TGTGCCAGCCGTAAGAGCAGCACAGATACGCAGTATTTT,CASRKSSTDTQYF
TRBD1,-,TRBJ2-7,TRBV28,TGTGCCAGCAGTTCCCAAAGTATGAGACAGGGGTCCTACGAGCAGTACTTC,CASSSQSMRQGSYEQYF
-,many,TRBJ2-1,TRBV3-1,TGTGCCAGCAGCAGCAAGAGGGCGGAACCTACAAATGAGCAGTTCTTC,CASSSKRAEPTNEQFF
TRBD2,-,TRBJ2-7,TRBV25-1,TGTGCCAGTAGCCAGCGGGAGATGAACGAGCAGTACTTC,CASSQREMNEQYF
TRBD2,-,TRBJ2-7,TRBV6-5,TGTGCCAGCAGTTACGACGGGACCGGCTGGGGAGGGGAGCAGTACTTC,CASSYDGTGWGGEQYF
-,-,TRBJ2-7,TRBV7-9,TGTGCCAGCAGCCACGGACAGTCTTTGGGGGAGCAGTACTTC,CASSHGQSLGEQYF
-,many,TRBJ2-7,TRBV30,TGTGCCTGGAGTGTTAGCTACCACGAGCAGTACTTC,CAWSVSYHEQYF